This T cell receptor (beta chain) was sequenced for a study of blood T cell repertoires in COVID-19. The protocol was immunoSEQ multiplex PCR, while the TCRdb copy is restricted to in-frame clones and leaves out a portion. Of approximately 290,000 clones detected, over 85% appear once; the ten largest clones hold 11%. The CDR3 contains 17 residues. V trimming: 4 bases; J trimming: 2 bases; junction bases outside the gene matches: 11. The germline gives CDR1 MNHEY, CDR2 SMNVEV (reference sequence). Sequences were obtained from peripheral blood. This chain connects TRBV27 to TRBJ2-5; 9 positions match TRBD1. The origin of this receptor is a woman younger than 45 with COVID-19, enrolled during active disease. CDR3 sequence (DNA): TGTGCCAGCAGTTCGCGTGCCCGGGACAGGGTTCAAGAGACCCAGTACTTC. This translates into CASSSRARDRVQETQYF.